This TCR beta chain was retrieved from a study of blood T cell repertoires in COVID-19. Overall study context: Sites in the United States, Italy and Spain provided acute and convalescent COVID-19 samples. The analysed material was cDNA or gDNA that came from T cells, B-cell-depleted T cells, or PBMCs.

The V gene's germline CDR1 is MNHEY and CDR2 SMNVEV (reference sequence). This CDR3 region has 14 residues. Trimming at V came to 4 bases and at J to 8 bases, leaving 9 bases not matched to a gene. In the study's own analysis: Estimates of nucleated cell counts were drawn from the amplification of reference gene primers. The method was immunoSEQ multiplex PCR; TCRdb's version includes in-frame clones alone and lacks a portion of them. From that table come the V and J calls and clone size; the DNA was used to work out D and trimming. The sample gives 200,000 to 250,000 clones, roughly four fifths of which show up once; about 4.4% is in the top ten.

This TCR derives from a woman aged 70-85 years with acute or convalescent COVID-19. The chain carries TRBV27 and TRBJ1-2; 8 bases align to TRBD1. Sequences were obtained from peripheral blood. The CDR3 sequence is CASSSQGARGGYTF. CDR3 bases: TGTGCCAGCAGTTCTCAGGGGGCGAGAGGAGGCTACACCTTC.